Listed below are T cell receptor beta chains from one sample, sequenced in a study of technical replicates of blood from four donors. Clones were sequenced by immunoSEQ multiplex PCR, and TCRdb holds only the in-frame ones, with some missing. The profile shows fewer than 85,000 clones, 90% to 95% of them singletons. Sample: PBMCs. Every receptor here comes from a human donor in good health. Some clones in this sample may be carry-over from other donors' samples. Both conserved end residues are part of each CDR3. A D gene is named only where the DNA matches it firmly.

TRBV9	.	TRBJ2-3	CASSVGGGDTDTQYF
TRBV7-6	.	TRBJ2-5	CASSNQRIQETQYF
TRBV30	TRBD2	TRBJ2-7	CAWSVGLAGSYEQYF
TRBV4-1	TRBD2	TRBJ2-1	CASSQVTSGGGFNEQFF
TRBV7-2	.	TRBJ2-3	CASSLDYTEGTQYF
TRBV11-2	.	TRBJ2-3	CASSLGTRGDTQYF
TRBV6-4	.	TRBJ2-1	CASPHREPGSYNEQFF
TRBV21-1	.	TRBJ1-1	CASPRAEAFF
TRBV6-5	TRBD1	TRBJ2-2	CASSYGTGGTGELFF
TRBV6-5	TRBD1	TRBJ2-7	CASSYSNRGLYEQYF
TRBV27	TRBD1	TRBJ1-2	CATYGHKTTGGNYGYTF
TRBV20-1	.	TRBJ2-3	CSPGKADTQYF
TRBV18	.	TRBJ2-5	CASSPPAPETQYF
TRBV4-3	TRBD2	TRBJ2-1	CASSPFSGGHYNEQFF
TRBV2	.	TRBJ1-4	CASTDLSAVNEKLFF
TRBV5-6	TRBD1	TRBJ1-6	CASSIRTGSNSPLHF
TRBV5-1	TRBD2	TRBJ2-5	CASSPQGLVIQETQYF
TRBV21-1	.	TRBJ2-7	CASSTRIPGLAGIITYEQYF
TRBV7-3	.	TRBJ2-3	CASSSSTRGGADTQYF
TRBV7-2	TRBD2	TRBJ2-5	CASSLAGLEFAQYF
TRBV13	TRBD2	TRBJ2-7	CASSAAGGPREQYF
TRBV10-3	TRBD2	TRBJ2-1	CAISDVLAGGPRPNEQFF
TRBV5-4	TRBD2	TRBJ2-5	CASSDRLAGGYETQYF
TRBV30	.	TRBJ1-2	CAWSLERSYGYTF
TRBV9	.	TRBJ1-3	CASSRGSSGNTIYF
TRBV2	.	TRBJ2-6	CASSAALVLTF
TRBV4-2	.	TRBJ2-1	CASSQDSAASSYNEQFF